Each of the 19 T cell receptor beta chains below was sequenced from the same sample in a study of blood T cells in healthy people across ages. The second PCR ran 7 to 11 cycles with a sample-barcoded 5' primer and J-beta primers. MiXCR, applied by TCRdb to the 5' RACE reads, yields one record per CDR3 protein. Here the sample spans 800,000 to 900,000 distinct CDR3 sequences, around two thirds being singletons. The sample consisted of blood. The receptors stem from a young man in good health.

The rearrangement links TRBV12-3 or TRBV12-4 to TRBJ2-6, with D hard to call. Trimming cost V 5 bases and J 0 bases, with 11 bases left between them. CDR3 length: 16 residues. The CDR3 loop is CASSPPFSSGANVLTF. The CDR3 nucleotides read TGTGCCAGCAGTCCCCCCTTCAGCTCTGGGGCCAACGTCCTGACTTTC.

This clonotype turned up a few times. This sequence joins TRBV28 and TRBJ2-7; D might be TRBD1 (5 bases). Germline V gives CDR1 MDHEN, CDR2 SYDVKM. Deletions cut 4 bases from V and 5 bases from J, with 15 bases between. The CDR3 is made up of 14 amino acids. The CDR3 DNA reads as TGTGCCAGCAGTTACCCCAAGGGGTTGGACGAGCAGTACTTC. Encoded protein: CASSYPKGLDEQYF.

V is TRBV13 and J is TRBJ2-7, with D unclear. Trimming left V 5 bases short and J 2 bases short, with 19 bases between. Germline CDR1 is PRHDT and CDR2 is FYEKMQ (reference sequence). The CDR3 runs to 16 residues. CDR3 bases: TGTGCCAGCAGCCCACGGGCGTTGATGGCCCCCTACGAGCAGTACTTC. It specifies CASSPRALMAPYEQYF.

V is TRBV7-9 and J is TRBJ2-2; D remains ambiguous. Germline CDR1 SEHNR, CDR2 FQNEAQ (reference sequence). CDR3 length: 13 residues. V dropped 2 bases and J dropped 6 bases, with 7 bases sitting between them. The CDR3 bases are TGTGCCAGCAGCTTAAGAGACGCCGGGGAGCTGTTTTTT. This gives the protein CASSLRDAGELFF.

The chain employs TRBV7-6 and TRBJ2-1, with 7 bases fitting TRBD2. V shed 5 bases and J 7 bases; nucleotides not matched to a gene: 5. Germline V gene sequence: CDR1 SGHVS, CDR2 FNYEAQ. This CDR3 is 13 amino acids long. The CDR3 bases are TGTGCCAGCAGCCCCTGGACTAGTAATGAGCAGTTCTTC. Translating it yields CASSPWTSNEQFF.

The DNA for the CDR3 is TGTGCCAGCAGCCAGGCAACTAGCGGGGAAACCTACGAGCAGTACTTC. As protein: CASSQATSGETYEQYF. V is TRBV4-2 and J is TRBJ2-5; TRBD2 matches 10 bases. The DNA end favors TRBJ2-7, so the J call may be wrong. The germline V gene has CDR1 LGHNA and CDR2 YNFKEQ. The CDR3 contains 16 residues.

This chain uses TRBV5-5 with TRBJ2-3, with 10 nucleotides matching TRBD2. J lost 4 bases, V lost 2 bases, and 10 bases had no gene match. This CDR3 comprises 17 residues. From germline, CDR1 is SGHKS and CDR2 YYEKEE (reference sequence). CDR3: CASSFSRSGGAADTQYF. CDR3 DNA: TGTGCCAGCAGCTTTTCCCGGAGCGGGGGGGCCGCAGATACGCAGTATTTT.

With respect to this clonotype: A single base separates this from a much larger clone, so it may be a read error. The chain is built from TRBV7-2 and TRBJ1-1; tentatively, D is TRBD1 (6 bases). The CDR3 is 15 amino acids. Germline-derived CDR1 and CDR2 are SGHTA and FQGNSA. CDR3 protein: CASSFWGTMNAEAFF. For the CDR3, the DNA is TGTGCCAGCAGCTTCTGGGGGACAATGAACGCTGAAGCTTTCTTT.

The chain links TRBV29-1 to TRBJ2-7; TRBD2 might be the D (5 bases). Germline V gene data show CDR1 as SQVTM and CDR2 as ANQGSEA. The germline V and J ends were trimmed by 3 bases and 7 bases, with 19 bases remaining between them. The CDR3 spans 14 residues. Here the CDR3 reads CSVDSLSGYNEQYF. The CDR3 region has the DNA TGCAGCGTTGATAGCCTATCGGGGTACAATGAGCAGTACTTC.

This chain joins TRBV10-3 and TRBJ2-2; TRBD1 aligns across 8 bases. CDR1 is ENHRY and CDR2 is SYGVKD in the germline V gene. V lost 0 bases, J lost 5 bases, and 5 bases stayed unmatched. This CDR3 comprises 16 residues. CDR3 sequence (DNA): TGTGCCATCAGTGAGTCGGTGACAGGGGAAACCGGGGAGCTGTTTTTT. It encodes CAISESVTGETGELFF.

This clonotype has only one observation. V gene TRBV7-9 combines with J gene TRBJ1-2, with D possibly TRBD1 on 6 matching bases. Germline CDR1 reads SEHNR; CDR2 reads FQNEAQ (reference sequence). This CDR3 is 13 amino acids long. V was shortened by 5 bases and J by 4 bases, with 11 bases between the two germline ends. In DNA, the CDR3 is TGTGCCAGCAGCGGGGGCAACATCTATGGCTACACCTTC. Protein: CASSGGNIYGYTF.

The V call is TRBV11-3, the J call TRBJ2-7; 11 bases are shared with TRBD1. The CDR3 has 15 residues. Germline CDR1 reads SGHNT; CDR2 reads YENEEA. Losses at the gene ends were 3 bases for V and 7 bases for J; bases not matched to a gene: 8. CDR3 in amino acids: CASSLGGQGDREQYF. The CDR3 DNA is TGTGCCAGCAGCTTGGGGGGACAGGGGGATCGGGAGCAGTACTTC.

This chain connects TRBV7-9 to TRBJ2-6; 7 nucleotides match TRBD2. The CDR3 runs 19 residues. Germline-derived CDR1 and CDR2 are SEHNR and FQNEAQ (reference sequence). The V gene end was trimmed by 4 bases and the J gene end by 1 base; junction bases not matched to a gene: 13. The CDR3 loop reads CASSSEPGLTTSGANVLTF. The CDR3 bases are TGTGCCAGCAGCTCGGAGCCGGGACTAACAACATCTGGGGCCAACGTCCTGACTTTC.

CDR3 protein: CASSDRGLFGTEAFF. The DNA of the CDR3 is TGTGCCAGCAGCGACAGGGGATTGTTTGGTACTGAAGCTTTCTTT. V usage is TRBV28 and J usage is TRBJ1-1; 8 nucleotides align to TRBD1. The V gene's germline CDR1 is MDHEN and CDR2 SYDVKM. V was clipped by 6 bases and J by 5 bases; unmatched bases: 11. The CDR3 is 15 amino acids. Variable domain in full (rest from reference TRBV28 and TRBJ1-1): DVKVTQSSRYLVKRTGEKVFLECVQDMDHENMFWYRQDPGLGLRLIYFSYDVKMKEKGDIPEGYSVSREKKERFSLILESASTNQTSMYLCASSDRGLFGTEAFFGQGTRLTVV.

This clonotype was recorded at least ten times. The V call is TRBV20-1, the J call TRBJ2-7; D gene unclear. The CDR3 extends over 15 amino acids. V lost 3 bases and J lost 3, with 18 bases in between. From germline, CDR1 is DFQATT and CDR2 SNEGSKA (reference sequence). This CDR3 is CSASNPPSVNYEQYF. The CDR3 nucleotides are TGCAGTGCTAGTAACCCACCCTCAGTGAACTACGAGCAGTACTTC.

The chain has TRBV4-3 and TRBJ2-4; either TRBD1 or TRBD2 may fit D (7 bases each). TRBJ2-7 explains the end of the DNA better; the J call may be wrong. In germline, CDR1 is LGHNA, CDR2 YSLEER. CDR3 length: 14 amino acids. Here the CDR3 DNA reads TGCGCCAGCAGCCAAGAAGGGAGGGGGCGCGAGCAGTACTTC. This translates into CASSQEGRGREQYF.

The gene calls are TRBV19 and TRBJ2-1; 13 bases map to TRBD2. Germline V CDR1 and CDR2: LNHDA, SQIVND (reference sequence). This CDR3 is built from 19 residues. J lost 3 bases, V lost 0 bases, and 8 bases had no gene match. Here the CDR3 reads CASSIDLTSGGAYYNEQFF. The CDR3 bases are TGTGCCAGTAGTATAGATCTAACTAGCGGGGGGGCATACTACAATGAGCAGTTCTTC.

The rearrangement links TRBV27 to TRBJ2-3; D is uncertain. This CDR3 has 15 residues. Trimming stripped 7 bases from V and 6 bases from J, with 20 bases between. The germline V gene has CDR1 MNHEY and CDR2 SMNVEV (reference sequence). CDR3 DNA: TGTGCCAGCAAACCTCGGCCGGGCCCACTGGATACGCAGTATTTT. Its translation: CASKPRPGPLDTQYF.

This clonotype has just a few counts. This chain connects TRBV4-2 to TRBJ2-1, with 10 positions matching TRBD2. V shed 8 bases, J shed 4 bases, and the junction held 5 bases outside the gene matches. The CDR3 covers 14 residues. The germline CDR1 and CDR2 sequences are LGHNA and YNFKEQ. CDR3 nucleotides: TGTGCCAGCTCCGGGACTAGCGTTTACAATGAGCAGTTCTTC. Its protein product is CASSGTSVYNEQFF.